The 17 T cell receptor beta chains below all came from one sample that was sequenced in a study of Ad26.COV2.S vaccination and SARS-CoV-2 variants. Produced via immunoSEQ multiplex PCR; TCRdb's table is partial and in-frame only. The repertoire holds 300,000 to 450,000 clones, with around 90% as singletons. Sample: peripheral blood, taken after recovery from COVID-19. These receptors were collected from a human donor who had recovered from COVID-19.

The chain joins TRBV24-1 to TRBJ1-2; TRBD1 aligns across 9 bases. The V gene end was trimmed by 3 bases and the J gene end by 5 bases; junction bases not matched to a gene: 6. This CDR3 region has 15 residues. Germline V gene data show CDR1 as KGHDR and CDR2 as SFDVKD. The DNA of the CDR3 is TGTGCCACCAGTGATCCCGGACAGGGGCTTTATGGCTACACCTTC. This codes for CATSDPGQGLYGYTF.

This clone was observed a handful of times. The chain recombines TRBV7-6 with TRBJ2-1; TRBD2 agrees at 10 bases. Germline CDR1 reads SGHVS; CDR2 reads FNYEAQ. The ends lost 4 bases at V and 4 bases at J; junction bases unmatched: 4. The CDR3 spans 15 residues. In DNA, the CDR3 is TGTGCCAGCAGCTCAATAGCGGGGGGTTACAATGAGCAGTTCTTC. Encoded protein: CASSSIAGGYNEQFF. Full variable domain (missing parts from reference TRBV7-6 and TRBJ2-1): GAGVSQSPRYKVTKRGQDVALRCDPISGHVSLYWYRQALGQGPEFLTYFNYEAQQDKSGLPNDRFSAERPEGSISTLTIQRTEQRDSAMYRCASSSIAGGYNEQFFGPGTRLTVL.

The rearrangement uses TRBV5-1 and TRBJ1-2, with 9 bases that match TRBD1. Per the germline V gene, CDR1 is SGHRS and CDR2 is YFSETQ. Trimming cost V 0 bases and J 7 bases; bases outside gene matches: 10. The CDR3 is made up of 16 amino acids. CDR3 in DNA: TGCGCCAGCAGCTTGGGGGACAGGGTGGCCCTTGGTGGCTACACCTTC. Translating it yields CASSLGDRVALGGYTF.

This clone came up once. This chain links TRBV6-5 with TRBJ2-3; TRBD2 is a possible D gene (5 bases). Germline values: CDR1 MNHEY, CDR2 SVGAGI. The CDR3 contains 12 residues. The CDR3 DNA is TGTGCGACCGCTAGCAGCACAGATACGCAGTATTTT. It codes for CATASSTDTQYF.

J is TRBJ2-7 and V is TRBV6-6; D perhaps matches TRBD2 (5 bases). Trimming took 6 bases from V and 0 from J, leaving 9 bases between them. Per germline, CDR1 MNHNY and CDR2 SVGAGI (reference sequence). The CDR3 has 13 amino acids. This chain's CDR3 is CASSRGNSYEQYF. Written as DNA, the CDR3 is TGTGCCAGCAGCCGAGGGAACTCCTACGAGCAGTACTTC.

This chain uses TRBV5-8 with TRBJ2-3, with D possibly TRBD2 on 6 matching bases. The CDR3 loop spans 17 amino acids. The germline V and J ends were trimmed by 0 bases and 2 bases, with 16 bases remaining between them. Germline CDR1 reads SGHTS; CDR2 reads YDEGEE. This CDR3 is CASSLGLGGQITDTQYF. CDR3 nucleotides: TGTGCCAGCAGCTTGGGTTTAGGAGGGCAGATCACAGATACGCAGTATTTT. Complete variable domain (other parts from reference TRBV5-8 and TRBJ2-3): EAGVTQSPTHLIKTRGQQATLRCSPISGHTSVYWYQQALGLGLQFLLWYDEGEERNRGNFPPRFSGRQFPNYSSELNVNALELEDSALYLCASSLGLGGQITDTQYFGPGTRLTVL.

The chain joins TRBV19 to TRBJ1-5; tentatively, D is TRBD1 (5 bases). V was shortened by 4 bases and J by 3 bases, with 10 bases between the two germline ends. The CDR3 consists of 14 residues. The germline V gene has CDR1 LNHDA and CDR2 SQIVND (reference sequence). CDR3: CASSTTGPNQPQHF. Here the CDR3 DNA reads TGTGCCAGTAGTACTACAGGCCCCAATCAGCCCCAGCATTTT.

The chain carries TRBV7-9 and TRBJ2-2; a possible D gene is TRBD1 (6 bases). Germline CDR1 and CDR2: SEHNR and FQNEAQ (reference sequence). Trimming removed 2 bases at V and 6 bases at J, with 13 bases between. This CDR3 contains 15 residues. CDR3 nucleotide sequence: TGTGCCAGCAGCTTACTAGGACAGTGGGCCGGGGAGCTGTTTTTT. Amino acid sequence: CASSLLGQWAGELFF.

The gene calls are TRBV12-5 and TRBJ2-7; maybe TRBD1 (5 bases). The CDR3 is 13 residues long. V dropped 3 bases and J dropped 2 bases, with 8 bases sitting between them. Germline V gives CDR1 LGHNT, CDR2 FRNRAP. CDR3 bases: TGTGCTAGTGGTTTAGGGGAAACCTACGAGCAGTACTTC. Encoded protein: CASGLGETYEQYF.

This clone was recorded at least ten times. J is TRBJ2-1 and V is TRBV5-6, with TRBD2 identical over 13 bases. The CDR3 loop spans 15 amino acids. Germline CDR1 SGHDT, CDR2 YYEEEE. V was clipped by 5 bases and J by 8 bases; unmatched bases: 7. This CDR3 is CASSYGTSGADEQFF. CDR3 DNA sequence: TGTGCCAGCAGTTACGGGACTAGCGGGGCGGATGAGCAGTTCTTC.

CDR3 DNA: TGTGCCAGCAGCTTAGGGCCTGATGAGCAGTTCTTC. It yields the protein CASSLGPDEQFF. The chain is built from TRBV13 and TRBJ2-1, with D uncertain. Trimming removed 0 bases from V and 8 bases from J, with 5 bases in between. The CDR3 contains 12 residues. CDR1 and CDR2 from the germline V gene are PRHDT and FYEKMQ (reference sequence).

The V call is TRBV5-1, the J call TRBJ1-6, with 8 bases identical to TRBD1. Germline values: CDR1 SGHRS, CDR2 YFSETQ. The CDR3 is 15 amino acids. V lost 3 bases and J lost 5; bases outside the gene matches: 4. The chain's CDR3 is CASSSWTGNNSPLHF. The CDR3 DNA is TGCGCCAGCAGCTCATGGACAGGGAATAATTCACCCCTCCACTTT. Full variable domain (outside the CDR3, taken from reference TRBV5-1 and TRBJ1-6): KAGVTQTPRYLIKTRGQQVTLSCSPISGHRSVSWYQQTPGQGLQFLFEYFSETQRNKGNFPGRFSGRQFSNSRSEMNVSTLELGDSALYLCASSSWTGNNSPLHFGNGTRLTVT.

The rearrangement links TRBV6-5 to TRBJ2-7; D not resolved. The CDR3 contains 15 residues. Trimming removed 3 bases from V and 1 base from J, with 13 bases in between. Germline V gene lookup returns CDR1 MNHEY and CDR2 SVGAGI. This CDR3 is CASSYPRIQSYEQYF. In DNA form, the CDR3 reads TGTGCCAGCAGTTATCCGAGGATCCAATCCTACGAGCAGTACTTC.

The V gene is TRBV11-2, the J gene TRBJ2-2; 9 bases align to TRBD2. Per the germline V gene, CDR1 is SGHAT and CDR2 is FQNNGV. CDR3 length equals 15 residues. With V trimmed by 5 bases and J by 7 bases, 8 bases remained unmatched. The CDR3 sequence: CASSQPGLAGGELFF. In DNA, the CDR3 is TGTGCCAGCAGCCAGCCGGGACTAGCTGGCGGGGAGCTGTTTTTT.

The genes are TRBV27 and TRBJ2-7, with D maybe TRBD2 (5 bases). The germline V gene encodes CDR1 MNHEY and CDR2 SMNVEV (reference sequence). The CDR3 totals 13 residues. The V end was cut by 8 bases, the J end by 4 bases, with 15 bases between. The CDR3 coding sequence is TGTGCCAGCTCATTCCGGACGGGATACGAGCAGTACTTC. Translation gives CASSFRTGYEQYF.

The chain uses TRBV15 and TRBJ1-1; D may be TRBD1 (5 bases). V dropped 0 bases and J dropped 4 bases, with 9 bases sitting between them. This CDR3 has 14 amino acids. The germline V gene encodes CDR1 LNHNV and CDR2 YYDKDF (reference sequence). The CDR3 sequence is CATSRDSGGTEAFF. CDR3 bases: TGTGCCACCAGCAGAGATTCGGGGGGCACTGAAGCTTTCTTT. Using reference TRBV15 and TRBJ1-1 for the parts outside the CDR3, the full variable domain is DAMVIQNPRYQVTQFGKPVTLSCSQTLNHNVMYWYQQKSSQAPKLLFHYYDKDFNNEADTPDNFQSRRPNTSFCFLDIRSPGLGDTAMYLCATSRDSGGTEAFFGQGTRLTVV.

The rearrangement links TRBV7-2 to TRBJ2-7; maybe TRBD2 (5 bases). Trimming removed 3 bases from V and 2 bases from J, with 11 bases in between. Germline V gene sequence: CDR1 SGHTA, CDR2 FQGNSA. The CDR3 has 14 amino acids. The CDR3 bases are TGTGCCAGCAGCTTTCCAGGACTTCCCTACGAGCAGTACTTC. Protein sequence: CASSFPGLPYEQYF.